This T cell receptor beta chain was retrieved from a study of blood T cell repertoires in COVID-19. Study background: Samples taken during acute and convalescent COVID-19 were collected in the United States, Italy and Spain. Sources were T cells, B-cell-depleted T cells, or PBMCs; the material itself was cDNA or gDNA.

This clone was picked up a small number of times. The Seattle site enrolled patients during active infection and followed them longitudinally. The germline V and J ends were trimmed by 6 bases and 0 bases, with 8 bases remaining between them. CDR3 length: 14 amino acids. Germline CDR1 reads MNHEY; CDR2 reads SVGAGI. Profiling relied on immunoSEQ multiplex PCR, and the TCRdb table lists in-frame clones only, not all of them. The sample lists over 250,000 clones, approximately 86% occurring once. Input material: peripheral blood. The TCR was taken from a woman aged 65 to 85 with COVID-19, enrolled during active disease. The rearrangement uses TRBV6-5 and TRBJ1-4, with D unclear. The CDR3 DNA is TGTGCCAGCAGAAAACTCTCAACTAATGAAAAACTGTTTTTT. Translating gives CASRKLSTNEKLFF.